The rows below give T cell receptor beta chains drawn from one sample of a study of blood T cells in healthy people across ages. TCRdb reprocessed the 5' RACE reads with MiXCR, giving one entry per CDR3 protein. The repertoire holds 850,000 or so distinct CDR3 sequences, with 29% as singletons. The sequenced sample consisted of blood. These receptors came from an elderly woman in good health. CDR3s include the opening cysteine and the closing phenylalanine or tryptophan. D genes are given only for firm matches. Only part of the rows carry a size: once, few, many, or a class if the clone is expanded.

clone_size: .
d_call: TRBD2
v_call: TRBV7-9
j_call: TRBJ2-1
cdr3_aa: CASSLVLRGGVQFF
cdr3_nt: TGTGCCAGCAGCTTAGTTCTCCGGGGGGGGGTGCAGTTCTTC

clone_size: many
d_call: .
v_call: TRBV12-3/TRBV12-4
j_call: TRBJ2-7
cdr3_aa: CASSPQGVSYEQYF
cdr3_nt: TGTGCCAGCAGCCCCCAAGGCGTCTCCTACGAGCAGTACTTC

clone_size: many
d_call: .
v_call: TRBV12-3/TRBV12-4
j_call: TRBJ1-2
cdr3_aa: CASSLEGASASGYTF
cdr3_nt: TGTGCCAGCAGCCTTGAAGGGGCTAGCGCCTCGGGCTACACCTTC

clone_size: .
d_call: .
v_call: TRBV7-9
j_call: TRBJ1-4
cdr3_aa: CASSLAPLTSEKLFF
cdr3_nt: TGTGCCAGCAGCTTAGCTCCACTAACTAGTGAAAAACTGTTTTTT

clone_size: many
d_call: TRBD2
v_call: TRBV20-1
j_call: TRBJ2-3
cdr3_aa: CSAIGASGGLADTQYF
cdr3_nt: TGCAGTGCCATAGGGGCTAGCGGGGGTTTGGCAGATACGCAGTATTTT

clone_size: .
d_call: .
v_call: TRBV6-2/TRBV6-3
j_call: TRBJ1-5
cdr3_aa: CASSQESGTTYLSQPPHF
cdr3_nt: TGTGCCAGCAGTCAAGAATCCGGGACAACTTACCTCTCTCAGCCCCCGCATTTT

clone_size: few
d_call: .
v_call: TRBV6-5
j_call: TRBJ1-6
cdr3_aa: CASSKSRTGGGSPLHF
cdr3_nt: TGTGCCAGCAGCAAATCCCGAACTGGGGGAGGATCACCCCTCCACTTT

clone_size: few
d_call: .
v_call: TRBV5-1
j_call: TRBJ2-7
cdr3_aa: CAGSLPGRYEQYF
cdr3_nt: TGCGCCGGCAGCTTGCCAGGGCGGTACGAGCAGTACTTC

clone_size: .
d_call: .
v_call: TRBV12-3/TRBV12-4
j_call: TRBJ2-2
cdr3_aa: CASSLEGVRYTGELFF
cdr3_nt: TGTGCCAGCAGCCTTGAGGGGGTGAGGTACACCGGGGAGCTGTTTTTT

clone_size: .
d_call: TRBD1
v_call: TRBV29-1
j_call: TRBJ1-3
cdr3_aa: CSVCLDRTGNTIYF
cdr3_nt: TGCAGCGTGTGCTTGGACAGGACCGGCAACACCATATATTTT

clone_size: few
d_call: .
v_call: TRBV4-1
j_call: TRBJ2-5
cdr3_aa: CASSQEGDGETQYF
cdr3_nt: TGCGCCAGCAGCCAAGAGGGGGACGGGGAGACCCAGTACTTC

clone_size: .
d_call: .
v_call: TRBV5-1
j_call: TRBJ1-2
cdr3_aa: CASSLRVGNYGYTF
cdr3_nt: TGCGCCAGCAGCTTGAGGGTTGGTAACTATGGCTACACCTTC

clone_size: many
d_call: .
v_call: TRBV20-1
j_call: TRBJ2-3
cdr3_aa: CSASGATLGGTDTQYF
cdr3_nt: TGCAGTGCTAGTGGGGCGACCCTGGGTGGGACAGATACGCAGTATTTT

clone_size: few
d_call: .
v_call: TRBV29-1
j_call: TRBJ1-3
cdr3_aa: CSVYGPDTIYF
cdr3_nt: TGCAGCGTTTACGGACCGGACACCATATATTTT

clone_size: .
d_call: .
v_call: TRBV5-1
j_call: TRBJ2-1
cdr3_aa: CASSMDGWSSYNEQFF
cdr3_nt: TGCGCCAGCAGCATGGACGGTTGGAGCTCCTACAATGAGCAGTTCTTC

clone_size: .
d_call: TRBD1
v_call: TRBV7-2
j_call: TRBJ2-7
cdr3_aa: CASSLRGQRASEQYF
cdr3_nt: TGTGCCAGCAGCTTACGGGGACAGAGAGCCTCCGAGCAGTACTTC

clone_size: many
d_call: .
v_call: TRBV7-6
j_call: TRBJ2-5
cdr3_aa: CASSSQTGGLRETQYF
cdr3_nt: TGTGCCAGCAGCTCGCAAACTGGGGGTCTGCGAGAGACCCAGTACTTC

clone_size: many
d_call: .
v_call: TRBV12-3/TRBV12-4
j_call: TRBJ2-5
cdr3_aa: CASSFWGDNQETQYF
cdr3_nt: TGTGCCAGCAGTTTTTGGGGGGACAACCAAGAGACCCAGTACTTC

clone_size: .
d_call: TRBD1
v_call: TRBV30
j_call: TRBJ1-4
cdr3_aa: CAWSEGQGSSEKLFF
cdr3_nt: TGTGCCTGGAGTGAGGGACAGGGGTCTAGTGAAAAACTGTTTTTT

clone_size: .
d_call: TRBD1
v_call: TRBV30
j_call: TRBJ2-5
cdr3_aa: CAWSLGQQETQYF
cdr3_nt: TGTGCCTGGAGTTTGGGACAGCAAGAGACCCAGTACTTC

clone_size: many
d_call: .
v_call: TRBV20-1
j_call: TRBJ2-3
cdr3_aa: CSARGGAGTDTQYF
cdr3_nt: TGCAGTGCTCGGGGCGGGGCGGGCACAGATACGCAGTATTTT

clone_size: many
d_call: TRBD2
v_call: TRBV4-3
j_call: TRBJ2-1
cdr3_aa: CASSQDRQRGGINEQFF
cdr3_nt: TGCGCCAGCAGCCAAGATCGGCAGCGGGGGGGTATCAATGAGCAGTTCTTC

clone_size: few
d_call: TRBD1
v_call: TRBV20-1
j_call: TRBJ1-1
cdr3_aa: CSASIPGGWTEAFF
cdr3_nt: TGCAGTGCTAGTATACCAGGGGGCTGGACTGAAGCTTTCTTT

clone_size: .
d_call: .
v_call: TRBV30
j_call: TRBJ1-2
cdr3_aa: CAWSEVGGYTF
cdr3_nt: TGTGCCTGGAGTGAGGTGGGGGGCTACACCTTC

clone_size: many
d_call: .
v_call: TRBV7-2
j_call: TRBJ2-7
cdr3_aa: CASSLGGLVGYEQYF
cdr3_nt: TGTGCCAGCAGCTTAGGGGGGCTAGTAGGCTACGAGCAGTACTTC

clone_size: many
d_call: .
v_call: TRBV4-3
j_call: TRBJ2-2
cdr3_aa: CASSQESSTGELFF
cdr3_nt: TGCGCCAGCAGCCAAGAATCGAGCACCGGGGAGCTGTTTTTT